Below are 32 T cell receptor beta chains sequenced from a single sample in a study of tumor-infiltrating lymphocytes in glioblastoma multiforme. TCRB libraries came from RNA via three nested multiplex PCR rounds. TCRdb reprocessed the multiplex PCR reads with MiXCR, giving one entry per CDR3 protein. The sample carries 12,000 to 15,000 distinct CDR3 sequences, roughly 73% recorded once. The sequenced sample was brain tumor tissue. The source of these receptors is a male donor with glioblastoma.

The chain combines TRBV4-2 with TRBJ2-1; D is unresolved. The J call may be wrong; the DNA end is better matched by TRBJ2-5. The CDR3 extends over 12 amino acids. Germline lookup yields CDR1 LGHNA and CDR2 YNFKEQ. The CDR3 DNA reads TGTGCCAGCAGCCAAGCCGGGGAGACCCAGTACTTC. This encodes CASSQAGETQYF.

A note on this clonotype: A much larger clone lies a single base off, so this may be a read error. The chain is built from TRBV11-2 and TRBJ2-7; 8 nucleotides align to TRBD1. The CDR3 runs 15 residues. The V gene's germline CDR1 is SGHAT and CDR2 FQNNGV. V trimming: 0 bases; J trimming: 3 bases; junction bases outside the gene matches: 4. The CDR3 loop is CASSLEQGGIYEQYF. The CDR3 nucleotides are TGTGCCAGCAGCTTAGAACAGGGGGGTATCTACGAGCAGTACTTC. Combining the CDR3 with reference TRBV11-2 and TRBJ2-7 gives the whole variable domain EAGVAQSPRYKIIEKRQSVAFWCNPISGHATLYWYQQILGQGPKLLIQFQNNGVVDDSQLPKDRFSAERLKGVDSTLKIQPAKLEDSAVYLCASSLEQGGIYEQYFGPGTRLTVT.

This clonotype was found once. The chain carries TRBV6-2 or TRBV6-3 and TRBJ2-3, with D uncertain. This CDR3 contains 14 residues. Trimming removed 5 bases at V and 2 bases at J, with 11 bases between. Germline CDR1 MNHEY, CDR2 SVGEGT. CDR3 sequence (DNA): TGTGCCAGCAGTCGGGTAGAATCCACAGATACGCAGTATTTT. Translation: CASSRVESTDTQYF.

For the CDR3, the DNA is TGTGCCAGCAGTTACTCGAGGGTGGCTTTCTTT. It yields the protein CASSYSRVAFF. V is TRBV6-2 or TRBV6-3 and J is TRBJ1-1; D gene uncertain. Trimming left V 0 bases short and J 11 bases short, with 7 bases between. Germline CDR1 MNHEY, CDR2 SVGEGT. This CDR3 is 11 amino acids long.

Worth noting for this clonotype: As the CDR3 is not closed by the conserved phenylalanine or tryptophan, this likely results from a read error. The chain combines TRBV11-3 with TRBJ2-3; D gene ambiguous. This CDR3 has 14 residues. Germline assignment: CDR1 SGHNT and CDR2 YENEEA. The CDR3 DNA follows: TGTGCCAACAGCTTTGAGAGTCACACAGAGACGCAGTATTAT. Protein product: CANSFESHTETQYY.

Remarks on this clonotype: Since no conserved phenylalanine or tryptophan closes the CDR3, a read error is the likely cause. It is unclear where the CDR3 begins or ends on the DNA, so no DNA is shown, and the CDR3 is as TCRdb lists it. The V call is TRBV11-2, the J call TRBJ2-7; TRBD2 is the table's D call and was not checked against the DNA. The CDR3 adds up to 15 amino acids, both ends counted. Germline V gene lookup returns CDR1 SGHAT and CDR2 FQNNGV. The CDR3 sequence is CASSFSSLALYKQYL.

The chain couples TRBV28 to TRBJ2-6; D is uncertain. This CDR3 has 16 amino acids. Between the trimmed V and J ends, which lost 4 bases and 0 bases, there was a span of 10 bases. In germline, CDR1 is MDHEN, CDR2 SYDVKM. DNA of the CDR3: TGTGCCAGCAGTTCTCCAGGTTCCTCTGGGGCCAACGTCCTGACTTTC. Its translation is CASSSPGSSGANVLTF.

This clonotype was seen more than once but under ten times. The CDR3 does not end in the conserved phenylalanine or tryptophan, so this is likely a read error. The limits of the CDR3 on the DNA are not certain, so only TCRdb's listed CDR3 is given. The chain uses TRBV20-1 and TRBJ2-7; whether TRBD2, the table's D call, matches the DNA was not checked. The CDR3 is 15 amino acids long, termini counted. Germline V gives CDR1 DFQATT, CDR2 SNEGSKA (reference sequence). The CDR3: CSARGLAGGLYERYI.

The chain joins TRBV20-1 to TRBJ2-1; 7 nucleotides match TRBD1. V shed 6 bases and J 6 bases; nucleotides not matched to a gene: 11. CDR1 is DFQATT and CDR2 is SNEGSKA in the germline V gene (reference sequence). CDR3 length: 14 amino acids. Here the CDR3 DNA reads TGCAGTGCGATTAGGGGGCTGATCGGCAATGAGCAGTTCTTC. Residues: CSAIRGLIGNEQFF.

Of note for this clonotype: The junction does not match germline at one end; this may be a read error. J is TRBJ2-4 and V is TRBV20-1; no definite D call. Per germline, CDR1 DFQATT and CDR2 SNEGSKA (reference sequence). The CDR3 is 19 residues long. The CDR3 nucleotides are TGCAGTGCTAGAGACCCGGATAGGGTGATTCGGAAAGCCGAAAACATTCAGTACTTC. Encoded protein: CSARDPDRVIRKAENIQYF.

Worth noting for this clonotype: The conserved final phenylalanine or tryptophan is absent from the CDR3, which likely points to a read error. The genes are TRBV20-1 and TRBJ2-7; 7 positions agree with TRBD2. The CDR3 extends over 15 amino acids. The germline V gene has CDR1 DFQATT and CDR2 SNEGSKA (reference sequence). As DNA, the CDR3 is TGCAGCGCTAGAGGGCTAGAGGGAGGGTTGTACGAGCAGTACTTA. It translates to CSARGLEGGLYEQYL.

This clonotype is classed as medium-sized. The chain recombines TRBV20-1 with TRBJ2-1, with D possibly being TRBD2 (5 bases). There are 12 residues in the CDR3. With 5 bases removed from V and 2 bases from J, the gap between germline ends came to 7 bases. Looked up from germline, CDR1 is DFQATT and CDR2 is SNEGSKA (reference sequence). Here the CDR3 DNA reads TGCAGTGCTCCCGGGACCTACAATGAGCAGTTCTTC. Amino acid sequence: CSAPGTYNEQFF.

This rearrangement joins TRBV29-1 to TRBJ2-7; 7 bases map to TRBD2. CDR1 and CDR2 from the germline V gene are SQVTM and ANQGSEA. This CDR3 comprises 13 residues. CDR3 bases: TGCCGTGTCCAAACTAGCGACTCCTACGAGCAGTACTTC. It yields the protein CRVQTSDSYEQYF.

V and J are TRBV5-6 and TRBJ2-2; D uncertain. CDR1 and CDR2 from the germline V gene are SGHDT and YYEEEE. Trimming shortened V by 0 bases and J by 5 bases, and 11 bases separated the two germline ends. The CDR3 runs 15 residues. The CDR3 is CASSLGWVGTGELFF. For the CDR3, the DNA is TGTGCCAGCAGCTTGGGATGGGTCGGAACCGGGGAGCTGTTTTTT.

The genes are TRBV6-5 and TRBJ2-1, with 13 positions matching TRBD2. The trim removed 5 bases at V and 0 bases at J, leaving 7 bases unmatched. CDR1 and CDR2 from the germline V gene are MNHEY and SVGAGI. This CDR3 region has 18 residues. The CDR3 spells CASSLGTSGISSYNEQFF. The CDR3 coding sequence is TGTGCCAGCAGTCTTGGGACTAGCGGGATCTCCTCCTACAATGAGCAGTTCTTC.

A note on this clonotype: A much larger clone sits a single nucleotide away, making a read error possible. This chain's CDR3 is CASSLGPYDYTF. The DNA for the CDR3 is TGCGCCAGCAGCTTGGGACCCTATGACTACACCTTC. V is TRBV5-1 and J is TRBJ1-2; D not certain. Germline assignment: CDR1 SGHRS and CDR2 YFSETQ. The CDR3 is made up of 12 amino acids. The variable domain in full, with the rest retrieved from reference TRBV5-1 and TRBJ1-2, is KAGVTQTPRYLIKTRGQQVTLSCSPISGHRSVSWYQQTPGQGLQFLFEYFSETQRNKGNFPGRFSGRQFSNSRSEMNVSTLELGDSALYLCASSLGPYDYTFGSGTRLTVV.

This clonotype was observed a single time. The final CDR3 position lacks the conserved phenylalanine or tryptophan, pointing to a likely read error. The J gene is TRBJ2-7, the V gene TRBV20-1, with TRBD2 matching over 12 bases. V shed 1 base, J shed 4 bases, and the junction held 5 bases outside the gene matches. The germline CDR1 and CDR2 sequences are DFQATT and SNEGSKA (reference sequence). The CDR3 covers 15 residues. The CDR3 reads CSARGLAGGQYEQYL. CDR3 coding DNA: TGCAGTGCTAGAGGGCTAGCGGGAGGGCAGTACGAGCAGTACCTC.

This clonotype was seen only once. Since no conserved phenylalanine or tryptophan closes the CDR3, a read error is the likely cause. The limits of the CDR3 on the DNA are not certain, so only TCRdb's listed CDR3 is given. The genes are TRBV11-2 and TRBJ2-2; TRBD2 was called by the table and not checked on the DNA. The CDR3 totals 16 residues, both ends included. The V gene's germline CDR1 is SGHAT and CDR2 FQNNGV. Here the CDR3 reads CASRGMGAGVPGELSP.

Judged by abundance, this clonotype is medium-sized. The rearrangement links TRBV6-2 or TRBV6-3 to TRBJ2-7; D call uncertain. The CDR3 is 13 residues long. The V and J ends lost 2 bases and 4 bases respectively, with 9 bases between them. Germline V gives CDR1 MNHEY, CDR2 SVGEGT. For the CDR3, the DNA is TGTGCCAGCAGTTACCCCCCGGGTTACGAGCAGTACTTC. Its protein product is CASSYPPGYEQYF.

The V and J genes are TRBV20-1 and TRBJ2-3; weak D call: TRBD2 (5 bases). The CDR3 totals 15 residues. Germline loops: CDR1 DFQATT, CDR2 SNEGSKA (reference sequence). V lost 5 bases and J 0 bases, leaving 15 bases between the germline ends. Here the CDR3 DNA reads TGCAGTGCTCCGCGTAGCGACGCCAGCACAGATACGCAGTATTTT. Protein sequence: CSAPRSDASTDTQYF.

A word on this clonotype: The junction departs from germline at one end; a sequencing error may be responsible. This chain's CDR3 is CGSSQRETQYF. The CDR3 nucleotides are TGTGGCAGCAGCCAACGAGAGACCCAGTACTTC. This chain connects TRBV3-1 to TRBJ2-5, with D unresolved. The germline V gene has CDR1 LGHDT and CDR2 YNNKEL (reference sequence). This CDR3 has 11 amino acids.

The CDR3: CASSLGTGSSYEQYF. The CDR3 DNA is TGTGCCAGCAGCTTAGGGACAGGGAGCTCCTACGAGCAGTACTTC. The chain links TRBV11-2 to TRBJ2-7, with TRBD1 matching 8 bases. With V trimmed by 1 base and J by 0 bases, 2 bases remained unmatched. The germline V gene has CDR1 SGHAT and CDR2 FQNNGV. There are 15 residues in the CDR3. The variable domain in full, completed from reference TRBV11-2 and TRBJ2-7, reads EAGVAQSPRYKIIEKRQSVAFWCNPISGHATLYWYQQILGQGPKLLIQFQNNGVVDDSQLPKDRFSAERLKGVDSTLKIQPAKLEDSAVYLCASSLGTGSSYEQYFGPGTRLTVT.

Comments on this clonotype: An end of the junction differs from the germline gene, which may be a read error. The chain couples TRBV11-2 to TRBJ1-1; no definite D call. The CDR3 is 12 residues long. CDR1 and CDR2 (germline): SGHAT, FQNNGV. The CDR3 nucleotides read TGTGCCAGCAACTTAGTACAGTGGGTAGCTTCCTTT. Its translation: CASNLVQWVASF. Using reference TRBV11-2 and TRBJ1-1 for the parts outside the CDR3, the full variable domain is EAGVAQSPRYKIIEKRQSVAFWCNPISGHATLYWYQQILGQGPKLLIQFQNNGVVDDSQLPKDRFSAERLKGVDSTLKIQPAKLEDSAVYLCASNLVQWVASFGQGTRLTVV.

Worth noting for this clonotype: A clone one base away is much larger, so this may be a read error. The chain employs TRBV11-1 and TRBJ1-1; D not resolved. The V gene lost 1 base and the J gene lost 7 bases, with 10 bases spanning the gap. The germline V gene encodes CDR1 SGHAT and CDR2 FQDESV (reference sequence). The CDR3 runs 13 residues. In nucleotides, the CDR3 is TGTGCCAGCAGCTTAGGGTCTCTCAGTGAAGCTTTCTTT. Translation gives CASSLGSLSEAFF.

In its sample, this clonotype was seen a few times. A junction end diverges from the germline sequence, so it may reflect a read error. V usage is TRBV10-2 and J usage is TRBJ2-5; 8 nucleotides match TRBD2. The CDR3 consists of 13 residues. Germline V gene sequence: CDR1 WSHSY, CDR2 SAAADI. The CDR3 sequence is CSSSGGLQDTQYF. In nucleotides, the CDR3 is TGCTCCAGCAGCGGGGGACTCCAAGATACCCAGTACTTC.

The rearrangement joins TRBV11-2 to TRBJ1-4, with TRBD1 matching 8 bases. Per germline, CDR1 SGHAT and CDR2 FQNNGV. J lost 7 bases, V lost 10 bases, and 17 bases had no gene match. This CDR3 contains 16 residues. The CDR3 protein is CATSLGVTGEFEKLFF. The DNA of the CDR3 is TGTGCCACTAGCTTAGGCGTGACAGGGGAGTTTGAAAAACTGTTTTTT.

The chain employs TRBV20-1 and TRBJ2-1; 8 bases fit TRBD1. V lost 6 bases to trimming and J lost 8 bases; unmatched junction nucleotides: 12. The CDR3 sequence is 14 residues long. Germline loops: CDR1 DFQATT, CDR2 SNEGSKA (reference sequence). The DNA of the CDR3 is TGCAGTGCGTGGGGACAGGATAATCAGGATGAGCAGTTCTTC. This sequence encodes CSAWGQDNQDEQFF.

This clonotype is classed as medium-sized. The chain combines TRBV6-1 with TRBJ2-7; a weak D match, TRBD2 (7 bases). The germline V and J ends were trimmed by 4 bases and 4 bases, with 14 bases remaining between them. This CDR3 is built from 14 residues. The germline CDR1 and CDR2 sequences are MNHNS and SASEGT. CDR3 sequence: CASSVRGGAYEQYF. CDR3 sequence (DNA): TGTGCCAGCAGTGTACGTGGGGGGGCATACGAGCAGTACTTC.

The count of this clonotype is one. The junction departs from germline at one end; a sequencing error may be responsible. The CDR3 nucleotides are TGTGCCAGTAGTGCCCAAGAAGGGCGCCCTGGCACCGGGGAGCTTTTTTTT. Its protein is CASSAQEGRPGTGELFF. The chain is built from TRBV25-1 and TRBJ2-2; D might be TRBD2 (5 bases). From germline, CDR1 is MGHDK and CDR2 SYGVNS. CDR3 length equals 17 residues.

This clonotype appeared a few times. Compared with germline, one end of the junction differs, possibly owing to a read error. This sequence joins TRBV20-1 and TRBJ2-7; maybe TRBD2 (5 bases). The CDR3 runs to 11 residues. Germline assignment: CDR1 DFQATT and CDR2 SNEGSKA (reference sequence). CDR3 region: CSDRSVYEQYF. DNA of the CDR3: TGCAGTGATCGTAGCGTATACGAACAGTACTTC.

Turning to this clonotype: A much bigger clone sits one base away, suggesting this may be a read error. V is TRBV20-1 and J is TRBJ2-1, with 10 bases aligning to TRBD2. V was clipped by 3 bases and J by 2 bases; unmatched bases: 4. CDR1 and CDR2 (germline): DFQATT, SNEGSKA (reference sequence). This CDR3 region has 15 residues. CDR3 sequence (DNA): TGCAGTGCTAGCTGGACTAGCGGCGCCTACAATGAGCAGTTCTTC. It codes for CSASWTSGAYNEQFF.

As regards this clonotype: A read error may produce the germline difference seen at one junction end. The CDR3 here is CTSSSAQGSDTQYF. The CDR3 DNA reads as TGTACCAGCAGCTCAGCCCAGGGGTCAGATACGCAGTATTTT. The J gene is TRBJ2-3, the V gene TRBV7-3, with D possibly matching TRBD1 (6 bases). Germline V gene sequence: CDR1 SGHTA, CDR2 FQGTGA. The CDR3 extends over 14 amino acids.